Below are 8 T cell receptor beta chains sequenced from a single sample in a study of T cells in Graves' hyperthyroidism and ophthalmopathy. It was RNA transcripts that yielded the amplified TCR beta CDR3 regions. The HTBI primer set served for first-round RT-PCR of the TCR CDR3. Each CDR3 protein gets one entry after TCRdb re-called the multiplex PCR reads with MiXCR. The repertoire holds a few hundred thousand distinct CDR3 sequences, with about 12% as singletons. The sequenced sample consisted of blood. These receptors originate from a young woman with Graves' hyperthyroidism.

This clonotype was picked up many times. This sequence joins TRBV28 and TRBJ2-3; 8 bases fit TRBD1. CDR1 is MDHEN and CDR2 is SYDVKM in the germline V gene. With V trimmed by 6 bases and J by 1 base, 6 bases remained unmatched. This CDR3 comprises 15 residues. CDR3 coding DNA: TGTGCCAGCAGATCCCCGACAGGGGGCACAGATACGCAGTATTTT. Translated, it gives CASRSPTGGTDTQYF.

This clonotype has at least ten counts. J is TRBJ2-1 and V is TRBV12-3 or TRBV12-4, with a weak D call TRBD1 (6 bases). V gave up 5 bases and J gave up 5 bases, with 13 bases separating them. The CDR3 has 14 amino acids. CDR3 amino acids: CASSVDSLNNEQFF. The CDR3, as DNA: TGTGCCAGCAGTGTGGACAGCCTTAACAATGAGCAGTTCTTC.

CDR3 DNA sequence: TGTGCCAGCAGCTTAAAAGGAGGAGGGCAGGGTTATTCTGGCTACACCTTC. Residues: CASSLKGGGQGYSGYTF. The J gene is TRBJ1-2, the V gene TRBV7-3, with D perhaps TRBD1 (5 bases). The germline V gene encodes CDR1 SGHTA and CDR2 FQGTGA. This CDR3 has 17 amino acids. Trimming shortened V by 1 base and J by 7 bases, and 22 bases separated the two germline ends.

This clonotype was found a few times. The J gene is TRBJ2-7, the V gene TRBV4-1, with 7 bases fitting TRBD1. Germline V gives CDR1 MGHRA, CDR2 YSYEKL. The CDR3 has 16 amino acids. J gave up 2 bases and V 4 bases, and 11 bases lay outside the gene matches. The CDR3 DNA reads as TGCGCCAGCAGCCCCCATCCGACAGGGTTTGCCTACGAGCAGTACTTC. Protein sequence: CASSPHPTGFAYEQYF.

This clonotype has ten or more counts. This chain links TRBV3-1 with TRBJ2-5; D not resolved. V was trimmed by 3 bases and J by 4 bases, leaving 3 bases between them. The CDR3 covers 11 residues. Germline CDR1 is LGHDT and CDR2 is YNNKEL (reference sequence). The CDR3 region has the DNA TGTGCCAGCAGCCACCTAGAGACCCAGTACTTC. Translated: CASSHLETQYF.

This clonotype was counted a few times. The chain couples TRBV19 to TRBJ1-1; D gene uncertain. Deletions cut 4 bases from V and 2 bases from J, with 14 bases between. The germline CDR1 and CDR2 sequences are LNHDA and SQIVND (reference sequence). There are 15 residues in the CDR3. The CDR3 protein is CASSTPRRVNTEAFF. The CDR3 nucleotides read TGTGCCAGTAGTACTCCCCGGAGAGTTAACACTGAAGCTTTCTTT.

This clonotype was picked up a small number of times. The V gene is TRBV5-5, the J gene TRBJ1-4; D gene ambiguous. The CDR3 runs to 15 residues. Trimming removed 2 bases from V and 7 bases from J, with 15 bases in between. CDR1 SGHKS and CDR2 YYEKEE come from the germline V gene (reference sequence). CDR3 in amino acids: CASSFVRADREKLFF. The CDR3 DNA sequence: TGTGCCAGCAGCTTCGTACGGGCTGATCGTGAAAAACTGTTTTTT.

This clonotype was detected a few times. In DNA form, the CDR3 reads TGTGCCAGCAGTTACCGCAGGGGAGGTGGAAACACCATATATTTT. It encodes CASSYRRGGGNTIYF. The rearrangement links TRBV6-2 or TRBV6-3 to TRBJ1-3, with D maybe TRBD1 (6 bases). V dropped 2 bases and J dropped 3 bases, with 11 bases sitting between them. The CDR3 has 15 amino acids. CDR1 is MNHEY and CDR2 is SVGEGT in the germline V gene.